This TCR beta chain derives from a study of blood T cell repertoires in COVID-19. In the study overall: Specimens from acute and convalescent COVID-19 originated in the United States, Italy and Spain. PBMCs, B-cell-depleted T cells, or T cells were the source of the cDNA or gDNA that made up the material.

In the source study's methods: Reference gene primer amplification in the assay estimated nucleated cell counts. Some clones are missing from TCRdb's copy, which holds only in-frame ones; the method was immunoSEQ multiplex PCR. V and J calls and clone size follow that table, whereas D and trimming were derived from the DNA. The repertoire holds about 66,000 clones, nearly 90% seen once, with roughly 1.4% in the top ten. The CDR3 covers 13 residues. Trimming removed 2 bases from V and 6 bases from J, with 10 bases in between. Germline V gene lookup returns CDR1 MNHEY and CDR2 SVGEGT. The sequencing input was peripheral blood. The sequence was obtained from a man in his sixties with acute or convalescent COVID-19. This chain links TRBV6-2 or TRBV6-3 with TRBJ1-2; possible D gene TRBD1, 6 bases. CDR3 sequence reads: CASSYGGANGYTF. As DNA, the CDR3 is TGTGCCAGCAGTTACGGGGGCGCGAATGGCTACACCTTC.